The 6 T cell receptor beta chains presented below share a single source sample, sequenced in a study of CD8+CD57+ T cells in acquired aplastic anemia. Profiling that covered TCR beta VDJ and CDR3 relied on genomic DNA as its template. MiXCR, run by TCRdb on the reads, gives a single entry per CDR3 protein. Here the sample spans approximately 220,000 distinct CDR3 sequences, roughly 50% being singletons. Patients picked for sequencing had shown CD8+CD57+ cell expansion detected by flow cytometry. What was sequenced was sorted CD4+, CD8+, or CD8+CD57+ T cells (not recorded which) from PBMCs. Receptors were obtained from a human donor with aplastic anemia.

As to this clonotype: A much larger clone differs from this one at a single base, so this may be a read error. The gene calls are TRBV6-6 and TRBJ1-2, with 7 bases lining up with TRBD1. Trimming removed 6 bases from V and 10 bases from J; junction bases left unmatched: 11. The CDR3 runs 13 residues. The germline CDR1 and CDR2 sequences are MNHNY and SVGAGI (reference sequence). CDR3 sequence: CASRRTGPGDYTF. For the CDR3, the DNA is TGTGCCAGCAGACGGACAGGCCCCGGTGACTACACCTTC.

In its sample, this clonotype was seen many times. V is TRBV10-3 and J is TRBJ1-2; 9 nucleotides agree with TRBD1. The length of the CDR3 is 16 residues. The ends lost 3 bases at V and 4 bases at J; junction bases unmatched: 9. Germline V gene lookup returns CDR1 ENHRY and CDR2 SYGVKD. CDR3 in amino acids: CAISEYAPGQGYGYTF. The CDR3 DNA reads as TGTGCCATCAGTGAATACGCTCCGGGACAGGGCTATGGCTACACCTTC.

This clonotype was seen a few times. V gene TRBV19 combines with J gene TRBJ2-4; no definite D call. The CDR3 consists of 16 residues. V gave up 0 bases and J gave up 0 bases, with 9 bases separating them. Germline loops: CDR1 LNHDA, CDR2 SQIVND (reference sequence). In DNA form, the CDR3 reads TGTGCCAGTAGTATAGAAGTGACCCTAGCCAAAAACATTCAGTACTTC. Its translation is CASSIEVTLAKNIQYF.

Ten or more counts support this clonotype. One end of the junction is discordant with germline, which a read error may explain. The rearrangement joins TRBV7-7 to TRBJ2-1, with D perhaps matching TRBD1 (6 bases). Germline CDR1 and CDR2: SSHAT and FNYEAQ (reference sequence). The CDR3 totals 13 residues. The CDR3 DNA reads TGTGCTAGCAGCTTAGCCAGGGGTAATGAGCAGTTCTTC. Its protein product is CASSLARGNEQFF.

The chain joins TRBV3-1 to TRBJ1-1; perhaps TRBD1 as D (6 bases). V dropped 5 bases and J dropped 1 base, with 11 bases sitting between them. Germline V lookup: CDR1 LGHDT, CDR2 YNNKEL (reference sequence). The length of the CDR3 is 14 residues. The DNA of the CDR3 is TGTGCCAGCAGCGACGGGGGCCAGAACACTGAAGCTTTCTTT. This encodes CASSDGGQNTEAFF.

There are many counts of this clonotype. The CDR3 bases are TGTGCCAGCAGTGAACCCCCTGATGGGAGTGAAGAGACCCAGTACTTC. Amino acids: CASSEPPDGSEETQYF. The chain uses TRBV25-1 and TRBJ2-5; a possible D gene is TRBD2 (5 bases). V lost 2 bases and J lost 3, with 16 bases in between. Germline loops: CDR1 MGHDK, CDR2 SYGVNS. CDR3 size: 16 residues.